These 2 T cell receptor beta chains originate from one sample sequenced in a study of T cell responses to AZD1222 COVID-19 vaccine. Profiling relied on immunoSEQ multiplex PCR, and the TCRdb table lists in-frame clones only, not all of them. Seen here are around 130,000 clones, about 90% observed once, and the top ten hold about 5.3%. Sequencing used peripheral blood, obtained on day 0 of AZD1222 vaccination. All receptors come from an adult in good health.

The V and J genes are TRBV27 and TRBJ1-1; D is perhaps TRBD1 (6 bases). V lost 2 bases and J lost 4, with 14 bases in between. CDR1 is MNHEY, CDR2 SMNVEV, per germline (reference sequence). This CDR3 is built from 15 residues. The CDR3 sequence: CASSLEGGRTTEAFF. The DNA for the CDR3 is TGTGCCAGCAGTTTAGAGGGGGGGCGAACCACTGAAGCTTTCTTT.

The V and J genes are TRBV6-5 and TRBJ2-7; a possible D gene is TRBD1 (5 bases). The germline gives CDR1 MNHEY, CDR2 SVGAGI. The CDR3 is 15 residues long. The V end was cut by 2 bases, the J end by 4 bases, with 15 bases between. The CDR3 is CASSYPQESHYEQYF. The CDR3 coding sequence is TGTGCCAGCAGTTACCCACAGGAGTCCCATTACGAGCAGTACTTC.